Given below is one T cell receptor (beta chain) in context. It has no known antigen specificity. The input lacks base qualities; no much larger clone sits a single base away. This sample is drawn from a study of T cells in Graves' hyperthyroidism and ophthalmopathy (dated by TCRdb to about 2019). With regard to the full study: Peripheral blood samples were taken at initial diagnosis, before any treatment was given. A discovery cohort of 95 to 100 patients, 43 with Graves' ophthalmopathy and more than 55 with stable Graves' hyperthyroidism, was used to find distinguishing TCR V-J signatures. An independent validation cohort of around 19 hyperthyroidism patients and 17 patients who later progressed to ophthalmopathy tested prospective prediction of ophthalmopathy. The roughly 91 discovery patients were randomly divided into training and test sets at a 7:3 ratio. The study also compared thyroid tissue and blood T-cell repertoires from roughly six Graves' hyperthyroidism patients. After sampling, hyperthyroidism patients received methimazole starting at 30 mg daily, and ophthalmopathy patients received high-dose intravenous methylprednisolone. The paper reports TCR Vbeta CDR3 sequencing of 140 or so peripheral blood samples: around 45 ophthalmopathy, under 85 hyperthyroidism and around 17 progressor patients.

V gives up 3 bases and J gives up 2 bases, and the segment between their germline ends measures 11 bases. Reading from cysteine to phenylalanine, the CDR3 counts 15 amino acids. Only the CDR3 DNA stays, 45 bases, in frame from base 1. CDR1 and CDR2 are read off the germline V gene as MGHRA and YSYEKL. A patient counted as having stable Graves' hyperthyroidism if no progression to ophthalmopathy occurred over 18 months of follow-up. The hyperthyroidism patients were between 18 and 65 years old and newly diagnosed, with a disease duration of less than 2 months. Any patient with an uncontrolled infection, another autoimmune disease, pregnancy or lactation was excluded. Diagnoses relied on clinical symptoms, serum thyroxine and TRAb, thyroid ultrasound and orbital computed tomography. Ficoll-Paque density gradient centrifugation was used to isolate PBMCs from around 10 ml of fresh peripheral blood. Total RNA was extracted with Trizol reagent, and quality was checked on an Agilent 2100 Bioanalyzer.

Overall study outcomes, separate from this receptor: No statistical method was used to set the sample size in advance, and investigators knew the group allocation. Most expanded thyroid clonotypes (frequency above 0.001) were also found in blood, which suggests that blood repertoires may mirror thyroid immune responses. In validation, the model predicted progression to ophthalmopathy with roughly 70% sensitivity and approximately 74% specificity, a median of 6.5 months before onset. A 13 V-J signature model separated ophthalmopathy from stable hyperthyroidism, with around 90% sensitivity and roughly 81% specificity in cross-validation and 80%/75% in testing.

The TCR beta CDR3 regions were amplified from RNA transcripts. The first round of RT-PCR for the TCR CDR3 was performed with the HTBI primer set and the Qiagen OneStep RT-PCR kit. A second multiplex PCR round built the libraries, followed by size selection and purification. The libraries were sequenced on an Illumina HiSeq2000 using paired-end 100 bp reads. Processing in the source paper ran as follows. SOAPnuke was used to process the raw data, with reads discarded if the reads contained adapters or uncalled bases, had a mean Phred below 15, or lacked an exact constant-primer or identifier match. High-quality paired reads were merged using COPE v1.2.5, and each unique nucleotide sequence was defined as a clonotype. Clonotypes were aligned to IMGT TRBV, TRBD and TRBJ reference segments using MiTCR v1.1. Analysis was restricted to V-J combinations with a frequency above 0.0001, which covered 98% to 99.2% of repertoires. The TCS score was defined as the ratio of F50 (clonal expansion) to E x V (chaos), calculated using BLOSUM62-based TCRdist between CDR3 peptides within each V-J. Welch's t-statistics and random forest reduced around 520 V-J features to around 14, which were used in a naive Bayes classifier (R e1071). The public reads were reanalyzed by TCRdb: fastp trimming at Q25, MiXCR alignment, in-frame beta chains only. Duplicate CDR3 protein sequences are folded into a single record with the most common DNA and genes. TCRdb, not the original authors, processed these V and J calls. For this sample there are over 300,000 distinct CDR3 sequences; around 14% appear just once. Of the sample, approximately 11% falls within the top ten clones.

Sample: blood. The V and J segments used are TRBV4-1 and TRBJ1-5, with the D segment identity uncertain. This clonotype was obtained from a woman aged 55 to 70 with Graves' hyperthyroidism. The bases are TGCGCCAGCAGCCAGTCCCTTGGGGGCAATCAGCCCCAGCATTTT. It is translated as CASSQSLGGNQPQHF.